This T cell receptor (beta chain) was found in a study of technical replicates of blood from a few donors. Generated by immunoSEQ multiplex PCR, the TCRdb table keeps only in-frame clones and is missing some. Of 80,000 or so clones in the sample, under 95% were seen once. CDR1 MGHDK and CDR2 SYGVNS come from the germline V gene. The CDR3 extends over 17 amino acids. Unmatched junction bases numbered 13, after V lost 3 bases and J lost 8 bases. The chain couples TRBV25-1 to TRBJ1-4; 9 nucleotides line up with TRBD1. The receptor was isolated from a human donor in good health. The sample consisted of T cells isolated from PBMCs. The CDR3 DNA sequence: TGTGCCAGCAGTGATCCCGGGACAGGGAGGGGGGGAGAAAAACTGTTTTTT. Translation: CASSDPGTGRGGEKLFF.